This TCR beta chain stems from a study of blood T cell repertoires in COVID-19 (dated by TCRdb to 2020 to 2022). The study in broad terms: Samples covering the acute and convalescent phases of COVID-19 were provided by collaborators in the United States, Italy and Spain. The material from the prospective study consisted of cDNA or gDNA derived from T cells, B-cell-depleted T cells, or PBMCs. The dataset comprised deeply sampled blood TCRbeta repertoires from subjects exposed to, actively infected with, or recovered from COVID-19. The repertoires were made available in a free public database intended to serve as a resource for research on the immune response to SARS-CoV-2. The samples were drawn from the first 160 participants of the ongoing ImmuneRACE study and from some 1,300 subjects provided by 6 global collaborators. The sample metadata nearly always contained a de-identified subject ID, COVID-19 status, age in years and sex. Where available, HLA class I and class II types were taken from metadata supplied by the sample provider and were not determined by assay-based typing. Study-wide findings and limitations: The amount of clinical and demographic metadata varied by source and participant and was provided uncurated.

The CDR3 measures 14 amino acids from cysteine to phenylalanine. CDR3 DNA is the only sequence kept; it has 42 bases, read in frame from the first base. The junction carries 11 bases between V and J, which are trimmed by 1 base and 5 bases respectively. The germline V gene encodes CDR1 MGHDK and CDR2 SYGVNS. Participants in the prospective study were enrolled through a virtual design, were aged roughly 18 to 100 years, and lived in under 25 United States geographic areas. Cohort assignment in the prospective study relied on participant-reported clinical history from a screening survey and a study questionnaire. ImmuneRACE Cohort 3 recovered participants were defined by two consecutive negative NP/OP PCR tests, healthcare professional clearance, or symptom resolution. Mobile phlebotomists in the prospective study collected whole blood, serum and a nasopharyngeal or oropharyngeal swab from every participant. Over a roughly 2-month period, participants in the prospective study had the option of providing additional blood draws and questionnaires. Prospective study blood samples were shipped either frozen or at room temperature before DNA extraction.

On this clone itself: It has no known antigen specificity. Base-call qualities are not available, and no considerably larger clone is one nucleotide away.

TCRbeta CDR3 regions were amplified from genomic DNA by means of the immunoSEQ Assay, a bias-controlled multiplex PCR. The paper's processing steps were these. Nucleated cell counts per sample were estimated from amplification of reference gene primers within the assay. To quantify the absolute abundance of each unique TCRbeta CDR3 rearrangement, sequence reads were collapsed and filtered. Productive Simpson clonality was computed per sample as the square root of Simpson's diversity index over productive rearrangements. The immuneACCESS repertoire file appears here via TCRdb, limited to in-frame rearrangements. These files lack a portion of the clones; in checked studies, under half of the deficit traces to unresolved V genes, and the cause of the others is not known. That table supplies the V and J calls and clone size; D and trimming were determined from the DNA. For this sample the table gives around 250,000 clones, of which roughly 88% were detected only once. The biggest ten clones account for around 2.1% of the sample.

Sample: PBMCs or T cells enriched from blood (not recorded which). Rearrangement joined TRBV25-1 to TRBJ2-5; the D gene cannot be resolved reliably. The TCR comes from a woman aged 45-59 years who had recovered from COVID-19. The CDR3 reads CASSESLPRETQYF. The bases read TGTGCCAGCAGTGAATCCCTTCCCAGGGAGACCCAGTACTTC.